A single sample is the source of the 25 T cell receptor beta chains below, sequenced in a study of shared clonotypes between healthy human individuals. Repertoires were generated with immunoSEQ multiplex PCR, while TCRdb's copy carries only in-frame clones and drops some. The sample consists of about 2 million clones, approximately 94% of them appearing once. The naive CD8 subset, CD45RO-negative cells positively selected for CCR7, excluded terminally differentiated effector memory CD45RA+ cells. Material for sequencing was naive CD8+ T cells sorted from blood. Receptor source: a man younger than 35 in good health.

The CDR3 reads CASSQQGPEAFF. For the CDR3, the DNA is TGTGCCAGCAGCCAGCAGGGTCCTGAAGCTTTCTTT. V gene TRBV5-6 combines with J gene TRBJ1-1; a possible D gene is TRBD1 (5 bases). V dropped 4 bases and J dropped 6 bases, with 10 bases sitting between them. This CDR3 has 12 residues. Germline values: CDR1 SGHDT, CDR2 YYEEEE.

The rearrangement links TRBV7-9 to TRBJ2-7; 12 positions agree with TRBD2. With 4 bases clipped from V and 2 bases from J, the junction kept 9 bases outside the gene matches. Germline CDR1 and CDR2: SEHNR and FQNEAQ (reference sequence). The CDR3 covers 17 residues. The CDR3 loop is CASSSTLLAGGPYEQYF. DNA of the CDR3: TGTGCCAGCAGCTCGACCCTACTAGCGGGGGGACCCTACGAGCAGTACTTC. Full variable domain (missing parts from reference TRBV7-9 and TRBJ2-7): DTGVSQNPRHKITKRGQNVTFRCDPISEHNRLYWYRQTLGQGPEFLTYFQNEAQLEKSRLLSDRFSAERPKGSFSTLEIQRTEQGDSAMYLCASSSTLLAGGPYEQYFGPGTRLTVT.

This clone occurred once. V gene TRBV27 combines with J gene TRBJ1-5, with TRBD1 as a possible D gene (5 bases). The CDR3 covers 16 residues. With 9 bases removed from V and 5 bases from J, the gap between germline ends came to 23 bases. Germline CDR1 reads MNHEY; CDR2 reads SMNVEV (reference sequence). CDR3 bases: TGTGCCAGTGGATTAGGGGCAGGGATGTTACATCAGCCCCAGCATTTT. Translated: CASGLGAGMLHQPQHF.

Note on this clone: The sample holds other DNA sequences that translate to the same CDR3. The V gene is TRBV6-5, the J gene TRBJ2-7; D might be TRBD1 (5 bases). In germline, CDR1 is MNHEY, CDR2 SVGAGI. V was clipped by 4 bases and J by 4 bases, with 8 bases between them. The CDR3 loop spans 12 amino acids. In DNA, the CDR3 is TGTGCCAGCAGTTCAGGGTCGTACGAGCAGTACTTC. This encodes CASSSGSYEQYF.

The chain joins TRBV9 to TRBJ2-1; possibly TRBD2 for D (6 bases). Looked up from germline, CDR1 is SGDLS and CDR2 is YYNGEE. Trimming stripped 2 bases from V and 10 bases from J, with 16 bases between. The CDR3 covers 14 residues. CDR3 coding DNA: TGTGCCAGCAGCGTTAGCGGCGCAAGGTGGGAGCAGTTCTTC. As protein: CASSVSGARWEQFF.

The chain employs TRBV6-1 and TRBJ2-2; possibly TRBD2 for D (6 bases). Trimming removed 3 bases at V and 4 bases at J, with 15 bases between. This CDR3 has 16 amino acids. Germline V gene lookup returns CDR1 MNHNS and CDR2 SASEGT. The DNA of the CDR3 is TGTGCCAGCAGTGAGGCGGGGTTAAGGACCACCGGGGAGCTGTTTTTT. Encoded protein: CASSEAGLRTTGELFF.

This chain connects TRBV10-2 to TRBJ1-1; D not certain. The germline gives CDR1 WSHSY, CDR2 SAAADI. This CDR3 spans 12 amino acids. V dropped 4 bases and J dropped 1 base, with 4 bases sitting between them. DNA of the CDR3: TGCGCCAGCAGTGGACCGAACACTGAAGCTTTCTTT. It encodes CASSGPNTEAFF.

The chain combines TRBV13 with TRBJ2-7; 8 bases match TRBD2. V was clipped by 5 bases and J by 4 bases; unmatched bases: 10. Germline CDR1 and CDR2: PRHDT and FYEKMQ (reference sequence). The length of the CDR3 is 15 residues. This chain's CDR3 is CASSPRLAGNYEQYF. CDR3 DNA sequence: TGTGCCAGCAGCCCCCGATTAGCGGGGAATTACGAGCAGTACTTC.

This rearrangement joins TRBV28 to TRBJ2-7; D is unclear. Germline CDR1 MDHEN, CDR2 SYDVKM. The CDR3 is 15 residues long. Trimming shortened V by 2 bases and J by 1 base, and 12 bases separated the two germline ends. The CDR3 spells CASSLRASLSYEQYF. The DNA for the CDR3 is TGTGCCAGCAGTTTAAGGGCGAGTTTATCCTACGAGCAGTACTTC.

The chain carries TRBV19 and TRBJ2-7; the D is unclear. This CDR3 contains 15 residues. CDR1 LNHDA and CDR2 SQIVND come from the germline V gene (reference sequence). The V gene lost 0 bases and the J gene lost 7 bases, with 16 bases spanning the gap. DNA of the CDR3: TGTGCCAGTAGTATAGACCCCCGGAGTCCTATAGAGCAGTACTTC. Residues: CASSIDPRSPIEQYF.

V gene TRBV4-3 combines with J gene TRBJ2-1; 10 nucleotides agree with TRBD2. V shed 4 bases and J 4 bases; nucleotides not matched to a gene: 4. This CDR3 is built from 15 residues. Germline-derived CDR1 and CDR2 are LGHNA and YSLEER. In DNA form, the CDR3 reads TGCGCCAGCAGCCTTACTAGCGGGGCTTACAATGAGCAGTTCTTC. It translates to CASSLTSGAYNEQFF.

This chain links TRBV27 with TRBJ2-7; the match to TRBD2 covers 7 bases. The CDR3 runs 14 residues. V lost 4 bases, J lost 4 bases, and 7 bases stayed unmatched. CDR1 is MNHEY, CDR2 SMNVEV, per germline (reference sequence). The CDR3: CASSSGLDRYEQYF. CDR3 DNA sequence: TGTGCCAGCAGTTCCGGACTAGATCGGTACGAGCAGTACTTC.

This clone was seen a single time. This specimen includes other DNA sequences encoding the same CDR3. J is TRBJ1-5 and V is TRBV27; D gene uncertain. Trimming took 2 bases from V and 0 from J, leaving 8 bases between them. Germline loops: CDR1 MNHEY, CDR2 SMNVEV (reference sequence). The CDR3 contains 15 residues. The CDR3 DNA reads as TGTGCCAGCAGTTTAGCCGGCTATAGCAATCAGCCCCAGCATTTT. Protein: CASSLAGYSNQPQHF.

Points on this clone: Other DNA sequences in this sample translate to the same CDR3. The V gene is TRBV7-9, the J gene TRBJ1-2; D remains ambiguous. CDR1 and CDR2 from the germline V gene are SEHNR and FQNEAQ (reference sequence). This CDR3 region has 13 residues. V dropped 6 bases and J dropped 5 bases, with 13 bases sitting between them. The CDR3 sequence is CASSLQGAYGYTF. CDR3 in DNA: TGTGCCAGCAGTTTGCAAGGTGCTTATGGCTACACCTTC.

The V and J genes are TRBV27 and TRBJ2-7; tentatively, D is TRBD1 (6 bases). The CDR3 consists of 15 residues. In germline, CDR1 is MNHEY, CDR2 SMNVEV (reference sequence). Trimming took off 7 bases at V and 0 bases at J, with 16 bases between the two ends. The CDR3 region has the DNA TGTGCCAGCAACCGACAGGCCGTAAGCTCCTACGAGCAGTACTTC. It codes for CASNRQAVSSYEQYF.

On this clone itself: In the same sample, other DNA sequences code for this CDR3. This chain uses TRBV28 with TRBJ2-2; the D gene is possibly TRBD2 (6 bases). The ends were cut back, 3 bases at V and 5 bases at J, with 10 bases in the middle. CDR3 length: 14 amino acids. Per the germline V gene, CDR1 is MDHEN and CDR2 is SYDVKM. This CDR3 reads CASSFSGGTGELFF. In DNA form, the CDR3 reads TGTGCCAGCAGTTTCTCTGGGGGGACCGGGGAGCTGTTTTTT. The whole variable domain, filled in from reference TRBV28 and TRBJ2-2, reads DVKVTQSSRYLVKRTGEKVFLECVQDMDHENMFWYRQDPGLGLRLIYFSYDVKMKEKGDIPEGYSVSREKKERFSLILESASTNQTSMYLCASSFSGGTGELFFGEGSRLTVL.

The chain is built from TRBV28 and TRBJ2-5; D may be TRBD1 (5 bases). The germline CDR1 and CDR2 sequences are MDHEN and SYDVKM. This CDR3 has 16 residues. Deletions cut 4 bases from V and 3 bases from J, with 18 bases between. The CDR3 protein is CASSWATTGLEETQYF. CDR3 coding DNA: TGTGCCAGCAGTTGGGCGACAACAGGCTTGGAAGAGACCCAGTACTTC.

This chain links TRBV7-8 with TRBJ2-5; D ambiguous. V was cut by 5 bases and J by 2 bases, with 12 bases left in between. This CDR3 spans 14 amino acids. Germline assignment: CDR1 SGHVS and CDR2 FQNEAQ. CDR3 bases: TGTGCCAGCAGCCCCCCGGATTTTCAAGAGACCCAGTACTTC. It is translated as CASSPPDFQETQYF.

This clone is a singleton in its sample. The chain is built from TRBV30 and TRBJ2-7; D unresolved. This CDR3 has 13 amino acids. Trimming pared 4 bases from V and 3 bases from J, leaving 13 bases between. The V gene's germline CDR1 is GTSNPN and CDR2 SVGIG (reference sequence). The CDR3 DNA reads TGTGCCTGGACCAAAAAGGGATTCTACGAGCAGTACTTC. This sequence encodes CAWTKKGFYEQYF.

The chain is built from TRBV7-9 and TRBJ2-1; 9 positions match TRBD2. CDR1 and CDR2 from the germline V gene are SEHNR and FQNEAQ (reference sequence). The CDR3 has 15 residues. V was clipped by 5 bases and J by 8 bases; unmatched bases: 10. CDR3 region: CASSAAGGRWDEQFF. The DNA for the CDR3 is TGTGCCAGCAGCGCCGCGGGGGGGCGGTGGGATGAGCAGTTCTTC.

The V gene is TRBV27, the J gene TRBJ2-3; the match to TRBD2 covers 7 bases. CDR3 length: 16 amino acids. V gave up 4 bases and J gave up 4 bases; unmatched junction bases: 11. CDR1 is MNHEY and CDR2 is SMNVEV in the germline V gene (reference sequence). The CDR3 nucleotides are TGTGCCAGCAGTTCCATCGGCGGGAGTGGCGCAGATACGCAGTATTTT. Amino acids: CASSSIGGSGADTQYF.

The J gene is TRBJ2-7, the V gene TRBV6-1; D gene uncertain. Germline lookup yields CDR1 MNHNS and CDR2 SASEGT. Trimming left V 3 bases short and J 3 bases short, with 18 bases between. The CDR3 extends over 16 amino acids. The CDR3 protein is CASSDEEGSELYEQYF. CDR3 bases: TGTGCCAGCAGTGACGAGGAAGGATCCGAGCTCTACGAGCAGTACTTC.

For the CDR3, the DNA is TGTGCCAGCAGCAAAGCGTGGTGCGGAAGGGGGCTTGATGGCGATGAGCAGTTCTTC. This codes for CASSKAWCGRGLDGDEQFF. The chain is built from TRBV21-1 and TRBJ2-1; the DNA was not used to check the table's D call, TRBD1. TRBV21-1 is noted as a pseudogene. The CDR3 totals 19 residues.

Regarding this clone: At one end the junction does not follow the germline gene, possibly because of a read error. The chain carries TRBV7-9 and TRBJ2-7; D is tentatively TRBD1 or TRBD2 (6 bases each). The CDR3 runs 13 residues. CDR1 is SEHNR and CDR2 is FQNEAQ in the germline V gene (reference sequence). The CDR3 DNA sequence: TGTGCCAGCAGCTTTGGGGGGCCCGACGAGCAGCACTTC. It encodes CASSFGGPDEQHF.

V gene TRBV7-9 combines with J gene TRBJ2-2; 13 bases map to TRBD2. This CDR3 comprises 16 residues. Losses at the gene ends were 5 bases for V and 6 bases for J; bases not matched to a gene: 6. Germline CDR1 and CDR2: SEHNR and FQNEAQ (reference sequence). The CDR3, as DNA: TGTGCCAGCAGCCCCGGGACTAGCGGGATCGCCGGGGAGCTGTTTTTT. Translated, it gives CASSPGTSGIAGELFF. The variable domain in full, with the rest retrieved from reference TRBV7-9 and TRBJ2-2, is DTGVSQNPRHKITKRGQNVTFRCDPISEHNRLYWYRQTLGQGPEFLTYFQNEAQLEKSRLLSDRFSAERPKGSFSTLEIQRTEQGDSAMYLCASSPGTSGIAGELFFGEGSRLTVL.